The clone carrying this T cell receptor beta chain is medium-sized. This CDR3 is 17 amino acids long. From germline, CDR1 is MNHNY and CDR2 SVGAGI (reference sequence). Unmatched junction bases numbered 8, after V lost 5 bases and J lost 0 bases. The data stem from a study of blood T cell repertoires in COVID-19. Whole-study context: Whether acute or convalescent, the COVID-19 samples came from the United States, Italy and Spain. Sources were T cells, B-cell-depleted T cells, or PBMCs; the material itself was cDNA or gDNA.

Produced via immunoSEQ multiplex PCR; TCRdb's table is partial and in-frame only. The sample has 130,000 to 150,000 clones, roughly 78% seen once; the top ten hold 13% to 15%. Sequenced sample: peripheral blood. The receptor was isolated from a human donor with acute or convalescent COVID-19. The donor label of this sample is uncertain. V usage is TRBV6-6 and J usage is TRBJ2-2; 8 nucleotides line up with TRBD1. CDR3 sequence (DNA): TGTGCCAGCAGTCTAGCCGGGACAGGCACGAACACCGGGGAGCTGTTTTTT. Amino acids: CASSLAGTGTNTGELFF.